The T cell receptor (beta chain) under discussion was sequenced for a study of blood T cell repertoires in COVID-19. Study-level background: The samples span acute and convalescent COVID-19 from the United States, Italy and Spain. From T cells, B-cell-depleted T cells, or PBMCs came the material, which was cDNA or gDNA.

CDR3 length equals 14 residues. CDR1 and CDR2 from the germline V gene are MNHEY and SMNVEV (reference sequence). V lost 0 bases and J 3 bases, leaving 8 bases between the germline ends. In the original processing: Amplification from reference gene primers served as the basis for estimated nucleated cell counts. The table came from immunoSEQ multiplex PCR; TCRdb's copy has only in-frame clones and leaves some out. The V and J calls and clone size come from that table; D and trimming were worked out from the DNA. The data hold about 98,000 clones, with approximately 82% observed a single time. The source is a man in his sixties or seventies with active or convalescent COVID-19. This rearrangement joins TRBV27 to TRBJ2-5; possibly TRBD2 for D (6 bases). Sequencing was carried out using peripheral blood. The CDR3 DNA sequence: TGTGCCAGCAGTTTATCGGGCGGGAAAGAGACCCAGTACTTC. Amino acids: CASSLSGGKETQYF.